This T cell receptor (beta chain) is from a study of radiotherapy plus CTLA-4 blockade in lung cancer (dated by TCRdb to 2016 to 2018). In terms of the full investigation: Objective responses were observed in roughly a sixth of enrolled patients, and disease control was achieved in 25% to 40%. The study at large found these results: The strongest predictors of response were reported to be early dynamic shifts in blood T cell clones along with a rise in serum interferon-beta following radiation. After treatment with radiotherapy and ipilimumab, TCR clones that originated in tumors expanded in peripheral blood.

The junction carries 7 bases between V and J, which are trimmed by 4 bases and 4 bases respectively. The CDR3 holds 12 amino acids from the cysteine to the phenylalanine. This entry keeps only the CDR3 DNA: 36 bases, framed from base 1. Reading the germline V gene gives CDR1 SNHLY and CDR2 FYNNEI. The study tested focal radiation therapy combined with CTLA-4 blockade (ipilimumab) in patients with chemo-refractory metastatic non-small-cell lung cancer. The method was the immunoSEQ multiplex PCR assay. Sourced from immuneACCESS, this table was stored by TCRdb with only in-frame sequences that have V and J called. A share of the clones is absent; for the studies checked, an unresolved V gene accounts for under half, and the remainder has no known explanation. The sample has 70,000 to 90,000 clones on record, under 85% of them singletons. The top ten clones comprise approximately 0.79% of the sample.

With respect to this clone: Its antigen remains undetermined. No much larger clonotype is one base removed from it; base qualities were not supplied.

This sequence was found in a human donor with non-small cell lung cancer who had stable disease on radiotherapy plus ipilimumab. The chain is assembled from TRBV2 and TRBJ2-5, with the D gene uncertain. Sequenced material: peripheral blood, taken from a patient treated with radiotherapy plus ipilimumab. Here is the DNA: TGTGCCAGCAGTGGGACCCCAGAGACCCAGTACTTC. Its amino acids are CASSGTPETQYF.